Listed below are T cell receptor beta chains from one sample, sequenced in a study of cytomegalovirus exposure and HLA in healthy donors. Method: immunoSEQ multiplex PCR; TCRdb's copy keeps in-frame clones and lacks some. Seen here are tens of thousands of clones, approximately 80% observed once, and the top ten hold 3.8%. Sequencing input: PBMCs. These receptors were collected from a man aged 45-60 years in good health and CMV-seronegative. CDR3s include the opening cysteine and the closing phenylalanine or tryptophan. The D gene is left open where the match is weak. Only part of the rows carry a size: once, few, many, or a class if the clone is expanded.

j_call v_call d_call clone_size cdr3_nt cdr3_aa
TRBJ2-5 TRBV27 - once TGTGCCAGCAGTCCTTCGCCCCGGGAGATGAGAGAGACCCAGTACTTC CASSPSPREMRETQYF
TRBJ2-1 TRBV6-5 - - TGTGCCAGCAGTTACTCGAGGGGGAGTGGGAATGAGCAGTTCTTC CASSYSRGSGNEQFF
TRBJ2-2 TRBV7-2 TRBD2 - TGTGCCAGCAGCCCGGCGGGGGGGCCAAGCACCGGGGAGCTGTTTTTT CASSPAGGPSTGELFF
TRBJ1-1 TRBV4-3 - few TGCGCCAGCAGCCAAGAGTTAAACACTGAAGCTTTCTTT CASSQELNTEAFF
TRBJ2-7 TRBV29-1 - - TGCAGCGTAGGGGACAGGGCCCCCGGGACTAGCGAATACGAGCAGTACTTC CSVGDRAPGTSEYEQYF
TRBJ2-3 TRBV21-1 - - TGTGCCAGCAGCGTCCTCCCCCGGGACAGGGAAGCAGATACGCAGTATTTT CASSVLPRDREADTQYF
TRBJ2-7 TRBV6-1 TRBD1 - TGTGCCAGCGCCTTGGGACAGGGGGGATACGAGCAGTACTTC CASALGQGGYEQYF
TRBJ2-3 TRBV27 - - TGTGCCAGCACCGACCCCGAGCCCCAGGGTACGCAGTATTTT CASTDPEPQGTQYF
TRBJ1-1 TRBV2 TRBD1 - TGTGCCAGCAGCCGGACAGGAGGCAACACTGAAGCTTTCTTT CASSRTGGNTEAFF
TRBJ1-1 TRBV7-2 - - TGTGCCAGCAGCTCAACAGTCAACGCGAACACTGAAGCTTTCTTT CASSSTVNANTEAFF
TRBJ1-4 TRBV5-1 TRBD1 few TGCGCCAGCTGCCCGGGACAGCCCAATGAAAAACTGTTTTTT CASCPGQPNEKLFF
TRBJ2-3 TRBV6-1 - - TGTGCCAGCAGTGACCCCGCGGGGTTGGATACGCAGTATTTT CASSDPAGLDTQYF
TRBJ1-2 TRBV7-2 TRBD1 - TGTGCCAGCAGCCTTCGGGACAGGGGGGGCTACACCTTC CASSLRDRGGYTF
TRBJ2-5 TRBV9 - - TGTGCCAGCAGCGTAGCCCCAGGGGATGAGACCCAGTACTTC CASSVAPGDETQYF
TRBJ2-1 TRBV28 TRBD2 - TGTGCCAGCAGCGTTGGGGGTAGCGGGAGTGAAGAGCAGTTCTTC CASSVGGSGSEEQFF
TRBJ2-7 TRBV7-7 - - TGTGCTAGCAGCATACACCGGGACATCTCCTACGAGCAGTACTTC CASSIHRDISYEQYF
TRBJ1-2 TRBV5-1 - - TGCGCCAGCAGCTTAGGGGGAGATGCTGGCTACACCTTC CASSLGGDAGYTF
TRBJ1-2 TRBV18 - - TGTGCCAGCTCACCAAACAGGGAGGGCTATGGCTACACCTTC CASSPNREGYGYTF
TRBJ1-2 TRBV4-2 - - TGTGCCAGCAGCCAAGCGGAGGGCTATGGCTACACCTTC CASSQAEGYGYTF
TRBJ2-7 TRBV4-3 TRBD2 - TGCGCCAGCAGCCGCGCCCCCGGGACTAGCGGCTACGAGCAGTACTTC CASSRAPGTSGYEQYF
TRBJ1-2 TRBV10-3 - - TGTGCCATCAGCGAGCAGAACTATGGCTACACCTTC CAISEQNYGYTF
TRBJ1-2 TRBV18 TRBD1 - TGTGCCAGCTCAGACAGGGGGCCTAACTATGGCTACACCTTC CASSDRGPNYGYTF
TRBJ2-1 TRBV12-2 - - TGTGCAAGTCGCTTACCTCAATTCGACAGGATTGGGTACAATGAGCAGTTCTTC CASRLPQFDRIGYNEQFF
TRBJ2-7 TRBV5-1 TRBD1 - TGCGCCAGCAGCTTCGGACAGGGCCCCTACGAGCAGTACTTC CASSFGQGPYEQYF
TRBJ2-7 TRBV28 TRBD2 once TGTGCCAGCAGAGGGGACTACTACGAGCAGTACTTC CASRGDYYEQYF
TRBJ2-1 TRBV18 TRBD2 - TGTGCCAGCTCACCACGGACTAGCTCCTACAATGAGCAGTTCTTC CASSPRTSSYNEQFF
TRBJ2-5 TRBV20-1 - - TGCAGTGCTAAGGAGGAGGAGACCCAGTACTTC CSAKEEETQYF
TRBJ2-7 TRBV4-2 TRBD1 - TGTGCCAGCAAACCGGGACAGGGGACCTACGAGCAGTACTTC CASKPGQGTYEQYF
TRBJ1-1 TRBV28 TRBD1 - TGTGCCAGCAGTAAGGACAGGGAAGCTTTCTTT CASSKDREAFF
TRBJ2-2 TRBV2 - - TGTGCCAGCGCTAGGGGCACCGGGGAGCTGTTTTTT CASARGTGELFF
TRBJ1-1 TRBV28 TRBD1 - TGTGCCAGCAGTGGCCAAGACAGGGGACGAGCTTTCTTT CASSGQDRGRAFF
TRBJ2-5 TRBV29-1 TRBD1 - TGCAGCGTCAACAGGGGGCGAGTGGAGACCCAGTACTTC CSVNRGRVETQYF
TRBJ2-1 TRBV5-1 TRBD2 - TGCGCCAGCAGCTCCCTCCCTAGCGGGTCCTACAATGAGCAGTTCTTC CASSSLPSGSYNEQFF
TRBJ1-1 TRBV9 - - TGTGCCAGCAGCGTAGAAGGGGTGGGTGAAGCTTTCTTT CASSVEGVGEAFF
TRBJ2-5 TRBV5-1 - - TGCGCCAGCAGCTTGGGGGCGCGAGGGGAGACCCAGTACTTC CASSLGARGETQYF
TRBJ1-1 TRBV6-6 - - TGTGCCAGCATGGGGGGTTACGCTTTCTTT CASMGGYAFF
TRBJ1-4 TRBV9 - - TGTGCCAGCAGCGTAGAAGGGCGGGGCAGAACTAATGAAAAACTGTTTTTT CASSVEGRGRTNEKLFF
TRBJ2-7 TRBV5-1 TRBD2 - TGCGCCAGCAGCTCGGGACTAGCGGGAGCCGAGCAGTACTTC CASSSGLAGAEQYF
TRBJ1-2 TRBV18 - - TGTGCCAGCTCGTCCAGTCTAGGTGGCTACACCTTC CASSSSLGGYTF
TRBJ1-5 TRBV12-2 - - TGTGCAAGTCGCTTAAAGGGGGCCGGCAATCAGCCCCAGCATTTT CASRLKGAGNQPQHF
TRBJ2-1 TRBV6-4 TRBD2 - TGTGCCAGCAGTCTTGAGCGGGAGGGCCGCAATGAGCAGTTCTTC CASSLEREGRNEQFF
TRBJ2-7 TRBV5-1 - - TGCGCCAGCAGTTCCGGGGGATTGTACGAGCAGTACTTC CASSSGGLYEQYF
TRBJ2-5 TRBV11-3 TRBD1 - TGTGCCAGCAGCGTTGGACAGGGCATCCAAGAGACCCAGTACTTC CASSVGQGIQETQYF
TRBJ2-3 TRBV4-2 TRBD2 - TGTGCCAGCAGCCAAGCTAGCGGGAGAACTCGGGCAGATACGCAGTATTTT CASSQASGRTRADTQYF
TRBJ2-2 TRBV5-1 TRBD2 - TGCGCCAGCAGCTTGCAGGGACTAGCGGGAGCAAACACCGGGGAGCTGTTTTTT CASSLQGLAGANTGELFF
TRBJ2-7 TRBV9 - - TGTGCCAGCAGCGTAGGAAGGGAACTGGGCAGGGACGAGCAGTACTTC CASSVGRELGRDEQYF
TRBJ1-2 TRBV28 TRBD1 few TGTGCCAGCAGTAAGAGACAGGGGGCCTGGTCTGGCTACACCTTC CASSKRQGAWSGYTF
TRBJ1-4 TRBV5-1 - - TGCGCCAGCAGCTTACCAATGGGGGGGAGTGAAAAACTGTTTTTT CASSLPMGGSEKLFF
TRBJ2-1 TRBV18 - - TGTGCCAGCTCACCGACAGGTTACAATGAGCAGTTCTTC CASSPTGYNEQFF
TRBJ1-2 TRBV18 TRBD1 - TGTGCCAGCTCACCAGCGACAGGGTCTGTGCATGGCTACACCTTC CASSPATGSVHGYTF
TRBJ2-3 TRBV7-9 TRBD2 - TGTGCCAGCAGCTTAGACCTAGCGGGAGGGCCCTCCACAGATACGCAGTATTTT CASSLDLAGGPSTDTQYF
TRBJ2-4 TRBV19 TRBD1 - TGTGCCAGTAGTATAGCCTCGGGGACAGGGTTGGGGGCCAAAAACATTCAGTACTTC CASSIASGTGLGAKNIQYF
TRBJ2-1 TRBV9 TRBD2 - TGTGCCAGCAGCGTAGATGCGGGACTAGAGGGCAATGAGCAGTTCTTC CASSVDAGLEGNEQFF
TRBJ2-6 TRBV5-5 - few TGTGCCAGCAGCTTGTCAGGTACCTCTGGGGCCAACGTCCTGACTTTC CASSLSGTSGANVLTF
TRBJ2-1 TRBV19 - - TGTGCCAGTAGTATAGGGAGGAATGAGCAGTTCTTC CASSIGRNEQFF
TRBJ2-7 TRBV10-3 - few TGTGCCATCAGTGAGTCATTACAGATCTACGAGCAGTACTTC CAISESLQIYEQYF
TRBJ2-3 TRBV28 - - TGTGCCAGCAGTTTGAGGGTTTTGAGCACAGATACGCAGTATTTT CASSLRVLSTDTQYF